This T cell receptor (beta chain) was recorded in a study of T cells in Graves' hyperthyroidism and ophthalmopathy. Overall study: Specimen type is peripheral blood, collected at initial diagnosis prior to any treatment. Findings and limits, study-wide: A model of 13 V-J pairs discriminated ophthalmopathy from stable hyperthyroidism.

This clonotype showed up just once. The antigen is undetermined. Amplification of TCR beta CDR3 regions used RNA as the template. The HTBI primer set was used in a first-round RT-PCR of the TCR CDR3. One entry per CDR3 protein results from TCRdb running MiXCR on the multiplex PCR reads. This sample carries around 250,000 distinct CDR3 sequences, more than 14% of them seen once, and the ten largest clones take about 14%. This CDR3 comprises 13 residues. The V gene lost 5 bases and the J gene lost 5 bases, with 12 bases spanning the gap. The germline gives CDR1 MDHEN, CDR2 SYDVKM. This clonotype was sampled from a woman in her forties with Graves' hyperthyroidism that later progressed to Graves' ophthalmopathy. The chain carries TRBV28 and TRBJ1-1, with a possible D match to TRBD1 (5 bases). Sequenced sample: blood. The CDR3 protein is CASSRDGGTEAFF. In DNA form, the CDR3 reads TGTGCCAGCAGTCGGGACGGCGGAACTGAAGCTTTCTTT.